This T cell receptor (beta chain) stems from a study of human T cells and chemical hapten exposure. Across the study: 2% DPC applied to a roughly 2 cm by roughly 2 cm arm area sensitized donors.

The time point here: pre-sensitization, week 0. Treatment described: therapeutic diphenylcyclopropenone sensitization with weekly scalp DPC. TCRdb fed the RACE reads into MiXCR, producing one record per CDR3 protein. The repertoire includes 150,000 to 200,000 distinct CDR3 sequences, roughly 30% of them detected once, and just under 3% sits in the top ten. V lost 4 bases and J lost 0, with 10 bases in between. CDR3 size: 15 residues. The germline V gene encodes CDR1 LNHDA and CDR2 SQIVND (reference sequence). The chain joins TRBV19 to TRBJ2-1; D uncertain. The receptor was derived from a woman younger than 45 with alopecia areata. Some clones in this sample may be carry-over from other donors' samples. Material: whole blood, obtained in connection with sensitization to the hapten diphenylcyclopropenone (DPC). The DNA for the CDR3 is TGTGCCAGTAGTACCCTCAGGAGCTCCTACAATGAGCAGTTCTTC. It translates to CASSTLRSSYNEQFF.